This T cell receptor (beta chain) was recorded in a study of T cells after yellow fever vaccination. Germline CDR1 is GTSNPN and CDR2 is SVGIG (reference sequence). There are 13 residues in the CDR3. Trimming stripped 7 bases from V and 1 base from J, with 10 bases between. TCRdb passed the 5' RACE reads through MiXCR, listing each CDR3 protein once. The table records some 260,000 distinct CDR3 sequences, about 5% of them present only once. Overall study results and limits: Weaker overall was a secondary response that nonetheless peaked faster, on day 5 versus 15.

This clonotype occurred many times. Its antigen is unknown. The sequence derives from a man aged 18 to 30 who received the YFV17D yellow fever vaccine. The genes are TRBV30 and TRBJ2-2; a weak D match, TRBD1 (6 bases). Specimen: CD4+ T cells sorted from PBMCs, collected on the day of the yellow fever booster vaccination. The CDR3 nucleotides read TGTGCCTCCCCGACAGGGAACACCGGGGAGCTGTTTTTT. It codes for CASPTGNTGELFF.